The 20 T cell receptor beta chains below all came from one sample that was sequenced in a study of early T cells in non-severe SARS-CoV-2 infection. MiXCR, run by TCRdb on the 5' RACE reads, gives a single entry per CDR3 protein. In the table there are tens of thousands of distinct CDR3 sequences, 8% to 13% of which are singletons. Sequenced input: whole blood. The receptors were sampled from an adult who was a healthcare worker with PCR-confirmed SARS-CoV-2 infection or an uninfected control (not recorded which).

This clonotype was detected many times. One end of the junction varies from germline; a read error may be responsible. The gene calls are TRBV12-3 or TRBV12-4 and TRBJ2-1; 10 nucleotides align to TRBD2. The CDR3 is made up of 17 amino acids. CDR3 in amino acids: CASRLGTSGNSYNEQFF. The CDR3 DNA is TGTGCCAGCAGATTAGGCACTAGCGGGAACTCCTACAATGAGCAGTTCTTC.

This clonotype was picked up one time. The chain employs TRBV6-1 and TRBJ1-3; 10 bases match TRBD1. The V segment lost 8 bases and the J segment 2 bases; nucleotides outside the gene matches: 0. Germline lookup yields CDR1 MNHNS and CDR2 SASEGT. The CDR3 contains 13 residues. The CDR3 is CASGTGAGNTIYF. The CDR3 coding sequence is TGTGCCAGCGGGACAGGGGCTGGAAACACCATATATTTT.

This sequence joins TRBV29-1 and TRBJ2-7; possible D gene TRBD1, 5 bases. In germline, CDR1 is SQVTM, CDR2 ANQGSEA. V shed 7 bases and J shed 3 bases, with 22 bases lying between them. The CDR3 spans 15 residues. CDR3 nucleotide sequence: TGCAGCGCCGCGGTGGGGCAGGGCTGGGACTACGAGCAGTACTTC. It translates to CSAAVGQGWDYEQYF.

This clonotype was seen ten or more times. The chain carries TRBV3-1 and TRBJ2-7; D gene uncertain. This CDR3 comprises 14 residues. The germline gives CDR1 LGHDT, CDR2 YNNKEL (reference sequence). V shed 1 base and J shed 3 bases, with 10 bases lying between them. This chain's CDR3 is CASSQAGWGYEQYF. The CDR3 DNA sequence: TGTGCCAGCAGCCAAGCCGGGTGGGGCTACGAGCAGTACTTC.

The chain carries TRBV29-1 and TRBJ1-3; D call uncertain. The germline V and J ends were trimmed by 7 bases and 4 bases, with 8 bases remaining between them. The CDR3 consists of 11 residues. Per the germline V gene, CDR1 is SQVTM and CDR2 is ANQGSEA. The CDR3 protein is CSGSEGNTIYF. For the CDR3, the DNA is TGCAGCGGGTCGGAGGGAAACACCATATATTTT.

This clonotype has a count of ten or more. The J gene is TRBJ2-3, the V gene TRBV11-1; 8 nucleotides agree with TRBD1. The CDR3 consists of 15 residues. Germline lookup yields CDR1 SGHAT and CDR2 FQDESV (reference sequence). V was pared by 3 bases and J by 2 bases, with 4 bases of the junction left unmatched. DNA of the CDR3: TGTGCCAGCAGCTTCGGGACAGGAGACACAGATACGCAGTATTTT. Residues: CASSFGTGDTDTQYF.

This clonotype has just a few counts. The V gene is TRBV29-1, the J gene TRBJ2-5; 8 bases are a match to TRBD1. Losses at the gene ends were 6 bases for V and 5 bases for J; bases not matched to a gene: 2. Germline assignment: CDR1 SQVTM and CDR2 ANQGSEA. CDR3 length: 11 amino acids. The CDR3 loop is CSVRQGETQYF. The CDR3 bases are TGCAGCGTGAGACAGGGGGAGACCCAGTACTTC.

This clonotype was counted at least ten times. The rearrangement links TRBV5-4 to TRBJ1-1; TRBD1 matches 8 bases. The ends lost 4 bases at V and 1 base at J; junction bases unmatched: 6. This CDR3 is built from 15 residues. The germline V gene encodes CDR1 SGHNT and CDR2 YYREEE (reference sequence). CDR3 amino acids: CASSPRQGSNTEAFF. In DNA form, the CDR3 reads TGTGCCAGCAGCCCAAGACAGGGGTCGAACACTGAAGCTTTCTTT.

This clonotype was picked up many times. This chain uses TRBV11-2 with TRBJ1-1; TRBD1 matches 10 bases. This CDR3 has 18 residues. Trimming removed 1 base from V and 1 base from J; junction bases left unmatched: 9. Germline CDR1 is SGHAT and CDR2 is FQNNGV. CDR3 sequence (DNA): TGTGCCAGCAGCTTAGTCTTCGTCTGGGACAGGGGGAACACTGAAGCTTTCTTT. This translates into CASSLVFVWDRGNTEAFF. The entire variable domain, with the rest obtained from reference TRBV11-2 and TRBJ1-1, is as follows: EAGVAQSPRYKIIEKRQSVAFWCNPISGHATLYWYQQILGQGPKLLIQFQNNGVVDDSQLPKDRFSAERLKGVDSTLKIQPAKLEDSAVYLCASSLVFVWDRGNTEAFFGQGTRLTVV.

This clonotype was seen repeatedly, ten times or more. The J gene is TRBJ2-6, the V gene TRBV7-9; no firm D call. The V gene lost 0 bases and the J gene lost 4 bases, with 13 bases spanning the gap. Germline CDR1 reads SEHNR; CDR2 reads FQNEAQ (reference sequence). This CDR3 spans 17 amino acids. The chain's CDR3 is CASSLAFQPAGANVLTF. CDR3 sequence (DNA): TGTGCCAGCAGCTTAGCGTTTCAGCCTGCGGGGGCCAACGTCCTGACTTTC.

The V and J genes are TRBV24-1 and TRBJ2-5; the match to TRBD2 covers 8 bases. V shed 5 bases and J 4 bases; nucleotides not matched to a gene: 2. The CDR3 length is 13 residues. Germline V gene sequence: CDR1 KGHDR, CDR2 SFDVKD. For the CDR3, the DNA is TGTGCCACCAGTGGAGCGGGAGTAGAGACCCAGTACTTC. This sequence encodes CATSGAGVETQYF.

This clonotype was detected ten times or more. The J gene is TRBJ1-3, the V gene TRBV20-1, with 8 bases fitting TRBD1. Germline CDR1 is DFQATT and CDR2 is SNEGSKA (reference sequence). The CDR3 extends over 14 amino acids. Trimming took 3 bases from V and 5 from J; bases not matched to a gene: 6. Here the CDR3 reads CSASAGGIRNTIYF. DNA for the CDR3: TGCAGTGCTAGTGCAGGGGGCATAAGAAACACCATATATTTT.

This clonotype was recorded a few times. The rearrangement uses TRBV28 and TRBJ2-3, with TRBD2 identical over 11 bases. CDR3 length: 14 residues. Unmatched junction bases numbered 1, after V lost 5 bases and J lost 3 bases. The germline CDR1 and CDR2 sequences are MDHEN and SYDVKM. The CDR3 reads CASSTSGSTDTQYF. The CDR3 DNA follows: TGTGCCAGCAGTACTAGCGGGAGTACAGATACGCAGTATTTT.

This clonotype was counted ten times or more. The chain uses TRBV9 and TRBJ2-2; D is ambiguous. The CDR3 spans 11 residues. V gave up 8 bases and J gave up 7 bases, with 9 bases separating them. CDR1 is SGDLS, CDR2 YYNGEE, per germline. This CDR3 is CASSWGGELFF. CDR3 nucleotide sequence: TGTGCCAGTAGTTGGGGCGGGGAGCTGTTTTTT.

The table lists this clonotype with many counts. V gene TRBV30 combines with J gene TRBJ2-3; D gene ambiguous. V was pared by 2 bases and J by 2 bases, with 5 bases between. Germline V CDR1 and CDR2: GTSNPN, SVGIG (reference sequence). There are 12 residues in the CDR3. CDR3 protein: CAWSPLTDTQYF. CDR3 coding DNA: TGTGCCTGGAGTCCTCTCACAGATACGCAGTATTTT.

Many counts were recorded for this clonotype. The chain combines TRBV11-1 with TRBJ2-1; D is ambiguous. Between the trimmed V and J ends, which lost 7 bases and 6 bases, there was a span of 10 bases. Germline V gives CDR1 SGHAT, CDR2 FQDESV (reference sequence). CDR3 length: 12 residues. The CDR3 is CASTPNSNEQFF. DNA for the CDR3: TGTGCCAGCACCCCTAATAGCAATGAGCAGTTCTTC.

This clonotype was detected ten times or more. J is TRBJ2-3 and V is TRBV7-9, with no clear D. Per germline, CDR1 SEHNR and CDR2 FQNEAQ (reference sequence). The CDR3 spans 14 residues. V lost 5 bases to trimming and J lost 0 bases, with 9 bases between them. CDR3 loop: CASSPGLSTDTQYF. Here the CDR3 DNA reads TGTGCCAGCAGCCCAGGATTAAGCACAGATACGCAGTATTTT. Full variable domain (rest looked up from reference TRBV7-9 and TRBJ2-3): DTGVSQNPRHKITKRGQNVTFRCDPISEHNRLYWYRQTLGQGPEFLTYFQNEAQLEKSRLLSDRFSAERPKGSFSTLEIQRTEQGDSAMYLCASSPGLSTDTQYFGPGTRLTVL.

V gene TRBV29-1 combines with J gene TRBJ1-2; tentatively, D is TRBD1 (6 bases). Germline V lookup: CDR1 SQVTM, CDR2 ANQGSEA. This CDR3 contains 16 residues. The V and J ends lost 4 bases and 1 base respectively, with 19 bases between them. The CDR3 sequence is CSVVYWQGQGNYGYTF. In DNA form, the CDR3 reads TGCAGCGTTGTGTATTGGCAGGGGCAGGGTAACTATGGCTACACCTTC.

This clonotype was seen many times. The rearrangement links TRBV5-5 to TRBJ2-7; either TRBD1 or TRBD2 may fit D (5 bases each). Trimming stripped 1 base from V and 6 bases from J, with 11 bases between. This CDR3 comprises 13 residues. Germline CDR1 SGHKS, CDR2 YYEKEE (reference sequence). CDR3 residues: CASSLFGTSEQYF. DNA of the CDR3: TGTGCCAGCAGCTTGTTCGGGACGAGCGAGCAGTACTTC.

This clonotype was detected many times. The chain couples TRBV19 to TRBJ2-2; no reliable D call. Germline loops: CDR1 LNHDA, CDR2 SQIVND (reference sequence). V was shortened by 3 bases and J by 6 bases, with 8 bases between the two germline ends. The CDR3 covers 13 residues. As DNA, the CDR3 is TGTGCCAGTAGTATTGGGTGGTCCGGGGAGCTGTTTTTT. Protein: CASSIGWSGELFF.